What follows are 2 T cell receptor beta chains derived from one specimen sequenced in a study of T cells after posttransplantation cyclophosphamide. Cyclophosphamide on days +3 and +4 followed busulfan-fludarabine conditioning and a marrow graft. Profiling relied on immunoSEQ multiplex PCR, and the TCRdb table lists in-frame clones only, not all of them. The sample has over 20,000 clones; less than 90% are singletons. Sequencing used PBMCs, obtained after allogeneic stem cell transplant with posttransplant cyclophosphamide. The receptor source for this set is a female patient between 25 and 45 years old who received an allogeneic stem cell transplant from an unrelated donor, was CMV-positive, and had no GVHD. Part of the T cell pool may stem from the graft donor.

The chain is built from TRBV5-1 and TRBJ1-2; TRBD1 agrees at 11 bases. V lost 5 bases to trimming and J lost 2 bases; unmatched junction nucleotides: 5. Germline V gene sequence: CDR1 SGHRS, CDR2 YFSETQ. The CDR3 is 15 amino acids. CDR3 residues: CASSPGTGGNYGYTF. CDR3 in DNA: TGCGCCAGCAGTCCCGGGACAGGGGGAAACTATGGCTACACCTTC.

The V and J genes are TRBV25-1 and TRBJ2-2, with 9 bases lining up with TRBD2. J was trimmed by 4 bases and V by 6 bases; bases with no gene match: 6. CDR3 size: 15 residues. Per the germline V gene, CDR1 is MGHDK and CDR2 is SYGVNS. The CDR3 nucleotides are TGTGCCAGCAGCCGAGCGGGGGGACTCACCGGGGAGCTGTTTTTT. This gives the protein CASSRAGGLTGELFF.